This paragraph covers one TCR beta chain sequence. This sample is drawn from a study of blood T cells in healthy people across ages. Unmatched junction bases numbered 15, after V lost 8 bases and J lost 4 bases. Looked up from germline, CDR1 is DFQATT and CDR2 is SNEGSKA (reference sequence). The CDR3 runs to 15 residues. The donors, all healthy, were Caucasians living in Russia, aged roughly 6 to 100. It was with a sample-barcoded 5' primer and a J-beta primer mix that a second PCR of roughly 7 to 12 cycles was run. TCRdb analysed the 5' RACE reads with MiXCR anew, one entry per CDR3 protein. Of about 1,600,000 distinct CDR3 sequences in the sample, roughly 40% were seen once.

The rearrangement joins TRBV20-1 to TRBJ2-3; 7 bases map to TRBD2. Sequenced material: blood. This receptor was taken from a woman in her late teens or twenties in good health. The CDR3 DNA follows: TGCAGTCCAGAGTCAAGATCCGGACTAGCAGATACGCAGTATTTT. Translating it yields CSPESRSGLADTQYF.